A selection of T cell receptor beta chains follows, all from one sample in a study of control samples from healthy donors and cancer patients. Produced via immunoSEQ multiplex PCR; TCRdb's table is partial and in-frame only. The repertoire holds 170,000 or so clones, with roughly 93% as singletons. The sequenced material came from blood. All receptors come from a man aged 18 to 29 in good health. Each CDR3 is given with its conserved first and last residue. The D gene is left open where the match is weak. The listing skips clone size in some rows; elsewhere it reads once, few, many or a size class.

d_call,v_call,clone_size,j_call,cdr3_nt,cdr3_aa
.,TRBV19,.,TRBJ1-5,TGTGCCAGTAGGGCAGGGGAAGGCCAGCCCCAGCATTTT,CASRAGEGQPQHF
.,TRBV5-6,once,TRBJ1-2,TGTGCCAGCAGCTCCAATCGTGGCTACACCTTC,CASSSNRGYTF
.,TRBV7-3,.,TRBJ2-3,TGTGCCAGCAGCGCGACGAGGACTAGCACAGATACGCAGTATTTT,CASSATRTSTDTQYF
.,TRBV28,once,TRBJ1-4,TGTGCCAGCAGTTTGAATTGGACCTTAAGGAATGAAAAACTGTTTTTT,CASSLNWTLRNEKLFF
.,TRBV4-1,.,TRBJ1-4,TGCGCCAGCAGCCAAGAATCGTGGACTAATGAAAAACTGTTTTTT,CASSQESWTNEKLFF
.,TRBV7-3,.,TRBJ2-3,TGTGCCAGCAGCTCGAAAGCGGGCCCAGATACGCAGTATTTT,CASSSKAGPDTQYF
.,TRBV2,.,TRBJ2-2,TGTGCCAGCAGTGATTCACCAGGGGATACCGGGGAGCTGTTTTTT,CASSDSPGDTGELFF
.,TRBV10-3,.,TRBJ2-7,TGTGCCATCAGTGATGATGTCCCGGACTACGAGCAGTACTTC,CAISDDVPDYEQYF
.,TRBV25-1,.,TRBJ2-2,TGTGCCAGCAGTGATCAAGGCCCGAACACCGGGGAGCTGTTTTTT,CASSDQGPNTGELFF
.,TRBV29-1,.,TRBJ2-1,TGCAGCGTGGGCTCTTTTTCCTACAATGAGCAGTTCTTC,CSVGSFSYNEQFF
TRBD2,TRBV7-3,.,TRBJ2-1,TGTGCCAGCAGCCTGACTAGCGGGGAGGATGAGCAGTTCTTC,CASSLTSGEDEQFF
.,TRBV2,.,TRBJ1-4,TGTGCCAGCCGGGGGGGGACAATTAATGAAAAACTGTTTTTT,CASRGGTINEKLFF
TRBD1,TRBV28,.,TRBJ2-7,TGTGCCAGCAGACGGACAGGGGCCAACGAGCAGTACTTC,CASRRTGANEQYF
TRBD1,TRBV7-3,.,TRBJ1-2,TGTGCCAGCAGCTCCGGACAGGGGGCGAAGGGCTACACCTTC,CASSSGQGAKGYTF
TRBD1,TRBV27,.,TRBJ1-2,TGTGCCAGCACCCCGGGACAGGGGTATGGCTACACCTTC,CASTPGQGYGYTF
TRBD1,TRBV6-4,once,TRBJ2-1,TGTGCCAGCAGTAATGAGGGACAGGGGGCGCGAAATGAGCAGTTCTTC,CASSNEGQGARNEQFF
.,TRBV5-4,.,TRBJ2-3,TGTGCCAGCAGCGGGGGTTTACAGGGCGGCACAGATACGCAGTATTTT,CASSGGLQGGTDTQYF
TRBD1,TRBV6-1,.,TRBJ2-3,TGTGCCAGCAGTGAAGGACAGGGGGCAGATACGCAGTATTTT,CASSEGQGADTQYF
.,TRBV5-4,.,TRBJ2-2,TGTGCCAGCAGCTTGGGCATTAACACCGGGGAGCTGTTTTTT,CASSLGINTGELFF
TRBD1,TRBV27,.,TRBJ1-6,TGTGCCAGCAGCCCCTATCGAGGGACAGGGGAGGCACCCCTCCACTTT,CASSPYRGTGEAPLHF
.,TRBV29-1,.,TRBJ2-7,TGCAGCGTCTATCTTCCTGAGTCCTACGAGCAGTACTTC,CSVYLPESYEQYF
TRBD1,TRBV11-2,.,TRBJ1-6,TGTGCCAGCAGCAAGACAGGGGGTCGAAATTCACCCCTCCACTTT,CASSKTGGRNSPLHF
TRBD1,TRBV29-1,.,TRBJ1-3,TGCAGCGTTCTTTGGACAGGGGCTGGAAACACCATATATTTT,CSVLWTGAGNTIYF
.,TRBV19,.,TRBJ1-5,TGTGCCAGTAGTGGACAGAGCCGAAGCATACAGCCCCAGCATTTT,CASSGQSRSIQPQHF
.,TRBV5-1,.,TRBJ2-2,TGCGCCAGCAGCTTGGGTCCGACCGGGGAGCTGTTTTTT,CASSLGPTGELFF
TRBD2,TRBV5-1,.,TRBJ2-1,TGCGCCAGCAGACAAACTAGCGGGGGGGCCCGTGAGCAGTTCTTC,CASRQTSGGAREQFF
TRBD2,TRBV28,.,TRBJ2-7,TGTGCCAGCAGCGCTCCCCCCGGCGGGGGGGGTTACGAGCAGTACTTC,CASSAPPGGGGYEQYF
TRBD2,TRBV10-3,.,TRBJ2-7,TGTGCCATCAGGACTAGCGGGGGGGCCTACGAGCAGTACTTC,CAIRTSGGAYEQYF
TRBD1,TRBV6-1,.,TRBJ2-5,TGTGCCAGCAGTGACCTCCTGACAGGGGGATGGACCCAGTACTTC,CASSDLLTGGWTQYF
.,TRBV30,.,TRBJ1-2,TGTGCCTGGAGTGTTAAGGATTACCATGGCTACACCTTC,CAWSVKDYHGYTF